The source of this T cell receptor beta chain is a study of cytomegalovirus exposure and HLA in healthy donors. Study conclusions and caveats: V- and J-gene trimming in TCR beta was tied to a missense DCLRE1C variant by an analysis performed later. Later on, an analysis tied around 17,000 TCR beta sequences to HLA alleles at 0.05 false discovery rate. Usually a TCR sequence was rare, but some public TCRs were found in many donors. Researchers catalogued roughly 170 TCR beta chains as cytomegalovirus-associated.

Concerning this clone: Its target is not known.

Germline CDR1 SEHNR, CDR2 FQNEAQ (reference sequence). This CDR3 region has 19 residues. Trimming cost V 2 bases and J 0 bases; bases outside gene matches: 9. Primers included in the PCR were 60 Vbeta and 13 Jbeta primers. The table came from immunoSEQ multiplex PCR; TCRdb's copy has only in-frame clones and leaves some out. The sample lists about 100,000 clones, roughly 80% occurring once. The chain employs TRBV7-9 and TRBJ2-5; 13 nucleotides align to TRBD2. This clonotype was obtained from a woman in her sixties in good health and CMV-seronegative. Material for sequencing was PBMCs. CDR3 in amino acids: CASSLPWTSGGEYQETQYF. DNA of the CDR3: TGTGCCAGCAGCTTACCCTGGACTAGCGGGGGAGAGTACCAAGAGACCCAGTACTTC.